One and the same sample provided the 19 T cell receptor beta chains below, sequenced in a study of beta chain features in type 1 diabetes. cDNA synthesis used the whole RNA isolate, giving expressed TCRB sequences. TCRdb keeps only in-frame clones here, not all; method: immunoSEQ multiplex PCR. The sample consists of 300,000 or so clones, under 8.5% of them appearing once. The sequenced sample was central memory CD4+ T cells from blood. Receptors were obtained from a woman younger than 35 in good health.

The sample holds a few counts of this clone. The chain recombines TRBV2 with TRBJ2-1; 12 bases are shared with TRBD1. The CDR3 sequence is 15 residues long. In germline, CDR1 is SNHLY, CDR2 FYNNEI. V dropped 7 bases and J dropped 15; count of bases not matched to a gene: 16. CDR3 in DNA: TGTGCCAGCAAACCGGGAGGGACAGGGGGCGGTCTGCCGTTCTTC. Amino acids: CASKPGGTGGGLPFF.

With respect to this clone: Within the sample, other DNA sequences also encode this same CDR3. V gene TRBV7-9 combines with J gene TRBJ2-5; no firm D call. Looked up from germline, CDR1 is SEHNR and CDR2 is FQNEAQ (reference sequence). Trimming pared 0 bases from V and 5 bases from J, leaving 4 bases between. The CDR3 is 12 amino acids. The CDR3 DNA reads TGTGCCAGCAGCTTAGCCCTGGAGACCCAGTACTTC. Its protein is CASSLALETQYF.

This sequence joins TRBV7-9 and TRBJ1-5; no clear D. In germline, CDR1 is SEHNR, CDR2 FQNEAQ (reference sequence). The CDR3 loop spans 15 amino acids. Trimming took off 1 base at V and 3 bases at J, with 10 bases between the two ends. The CDR3 protein is CASSLGTYPNQPQHF. For the CDR3, the DNA is TGTGCCAGCAGCTTAGGTACATACCCCAATCAGCCCCAGCATTTT.

This clone was counted between two and nine times. J is TRBJ1-5 and V is TRBV7-8; no clear D. Per germline, CDR1 SGHVS and CDR2 FQNEAQ. The CDR3 runs to 13 residues. V was shortened by 1 base and J by 7 bases, with 8 bases between the two germline ends. The CDR3 protein is CASSLEREQPQHF. The CDR3 nucleotides are TGTGCCAGCAGCTTAGAGCGGGAGCAGCCCCAGCATTTT.

The genes are TRBV7-2 and TRBJ2-3; D not certain. This CDR3 is built from 15 residues. Trimming pared 1 base from V and 7 bases from J, leaving 15 bases between. Germline V lookup: CDR1 SGHTA, CDR2 FQGNSA. The CDR3 spells CASSLGPDRHYTQYF. DNA for the CDR3: TGTGCCAGCAGCTTAGGGCCTGACCGTCACTATACGCAGTATTTT.

Ten or more counts support this clone. Other DNA variants within this sample encode the same CDR3. The chain couples TRBV19 to TRBJ2-3, with unresolved D. Germline CDR1 and CDR2: LNHDA and SQIVND (reference sequence). The CDR3 sequence is 11 residues long. V was shortened by 3 bases and J by 6 bases, with 4 bases between the two germline ends. Here the CDR3 reads CASSIMDTQYF. For the CDR3, the DNA is TGTGCCAGTAGTATTATGGATACGCAGTATTTT.

This clone was detected ten times or more. The genes are TRBV7-8 and TRBJ2-5; D gene unclear. This CDR3 region has 15 residues. Germline assignment: CDR1 SGHVS and CDR2 FQNEAQ. V was cut by 4 bases and J by 5 bases, with 17 bases left in between. For the CDR3, the DNA is TGTGCCAGCAGCTCTTCACTGGCCACGCAGGAGACCCAGTACTTC. This gives the protein CASSSSLATQETQYF.

The chain is built from TRBV6-6 and TRBJ1-5; D remains ambiguous. CDR3 length equals 13 residues. In germline, CDR1 is MNHNY, CDR2 SVGAGI (reference sequence). Trimming stripped 6 bases from V and 5 bases from J, with 11 bases between. The DNA of the CDR3 is TGTGCCAGCAGCCTAACTACGGATCAGCCCCAGCATTTT. It codes for CASSLTTDQPQHF.

CDR3 in amino acids: CASWEGGELFF. The CDR3 DNA is TGTGCCAGTTGGGAGGGCGGGGAGCTGTTTTTT. The J gene is TRBJ2-2, the V gene TRBV28, with 7 nucleotides matching TRBD2. Germline V gene lookup returns CDR1 MDHEN and CDR2 SYDVKM. J gave up 7 bases and V 9 bases, and 2 bases lay outside the gene matches. This CDR3 is 11 amino acids long.

The CDR3 here is CASAASRQGYEQYF. The CDR3 DNA reads as TGCGCCAGCGCAGCTTCGAGACAGGGCTACGAGCAGTACTTC. The chain uses TRBV5-1 and TRBJ2-5; 7 bases line up with TRBD1. Gene TRBJ2-7 matches the end of the DNA better, so the J call may be wrong. This CDR3 is 14 amino acids long. The germline CDR1 and CDR2 sequences are SGHRS and YFSETQ.

The chain joins TRBV28 to TRBJ1-5; D not resolved. Trimming pared 6 bases from V and 6 bases from J, leaving 15 bases between. This CDR3 spans 14 amino acids. Germline CDR1 MDHEN, CDR2 SYDVKM. The CDR3 reads CASSKAGLVQPQHF. The CDR3 nucleotides read TGTGCCAGCAGCAAAGCGGGGTTGGTTCAGCCCCAGCATTTT.

The rearrangement links TRBV29-1 to TRBJ2-3, with D tentatively TRBD1 (5 bases). The V and J ends lost 8 bases and 4 bases respectively, with 10 bases between them. The CDR3 consists of 11 residues. Germline lookup yields CDR1 SQVTM and CDR2 ANQGSEA. In DNA, the CDR3 is TGCAGCTGGTGGGGCCCAGATACGCAGTATTTT. Residues: CSWWGPDTQYF.

This clone was detected only a few times. V gene TRBV14 combines with J gene TRBJ2-1; D is possibly TRBD2 (7 bases). There are 15 residues in the CDR3. Trimming stripped 8 bases from V and 5 bases from J, with 19 bases between. Germline V lookup: CDR1 SGHDN, CDR2 FVKESK. The CDR3 loop is CASVRGAALDNEQFF. The CDR3 coding sequence is TGTGCCAGCGTACGGGGGGCAGCTCTGGACAATGAGCAGTTCTTC.

In this sample, this clone turned up a few times. This chain uses TRBV7-9 with TRBJ1-3, with D tentatively TRBD1 (6 bases). Germline V lookup: CDR1 SEHNR, CDR2 FQNEAQ (reference sequence). The V end was cut by 1 base, the J end by 9 bases, with 13 bases between. There are 14 residues in the CDR3. The CDR3 is CASSLVGPGATIYF. The CDR3 DNA sequence: TGTGCCAGCAGCTTAGTTGGGCCGGGGGCCACCATATATTTT.

This clone was counted only a few times. The chain links TRBV7-6 to TRBJ2-3; perhaps TRBD2 as D (6 bases). The CDR3 is made up of 15 amino acids. The V end was cut by 0 bases, the J end by 3 bases, with 10 bases between. CDR1 is SGHVS, CDR2 FNYEAQ, per germline. The CDR3 bases are TGTGCCAGCAGCTTAGCTAGCGGAAGAACAGATACGCAGTATTTT. Translation gives CASSLASGRTDTQYF.

CDR3 nucleotides: TGTGCCAGCAGTTTATATCGCCGAGACAGAGCTCCTCGGGAGCAGTACTTC. Translated, it gives CASSLYRRDRAPREQYF. The chain links TRBV28 to TRBJ2-7; perhaps TRBD1 as D (5 bases). Germline CDR1 is MDHEN and CDR2 is SYDVKM. V lost 1 base to trimming and J lost 7 bases, with 23 bases between them. The CDR3 loop spans 17 amino acids.

In this sample, this clone turned up many times. This chain uses TRBV18 with TRBJ2-1, with 7 bases that match TRBD1. J was trimmed by 5 bases and V by 0 bases; bases with no gene match: 7. The CDR3 runs to 16 residues. CDR1 KGHSH and CDR2 LQKENI come from the germline V gene. DNA for the CDR3: TGTGCCAGCTCACCACCCGGGACAGAGAGACACAATGAGCAGTTCTTC. Protein product: CASSPPGTERHNEQFF.

In this sample, this clone turned up a few times. The chain carries TRBV6-5 and TRBJ2-7; 8 bases align to TRBD2. CDR3 length: 15 residues. Trimming took 0 bases from V and 5 from J; bases not matched to a gene: 6. CDR1 and CDR2 (germline): MNHEY, SVGAGI. The CDR3: CASSYSTSGHNEQYF. Here the CDR3 DNA reads TGTGCCAGCAGTTACTCAACTAGCGGACACAACGAGCAGTACTTC.

The chain couples TRBV4-1 to TRBJ2-1; D is undetermined. V lost 3 bases to trimming and J lost 3 bases, with 12 bases between them. Germline lookup yields CDR1 MGHRA and CDR2 YSYEKL. This CDR3 is built from 15 residues. This chain's CDR3 is CASSHQTNGYNEQFF. CDR3 nucleotide sequence: TGCGCCAGCAGCCACCAAACCAACGGCTACAATGAGCAGTTCTTC.